Listed here is a single TCR beta chain. TCRdb's table, derived via immunoSEQ multiplex PCR, lists solely in-frame clones and lacks some. Of 200,000 to 250,000 clones listed, over 80% are singletons. The data belong to a study of blood T cell repertoires in COVID-19. This CDR3 region has 14 residues. Trimming shortened V by 0 bases and J by 5 bases, and 10 bases separated the two germline ends. Per germline, CDR1 SGHNT and CDR2 YYREEE (reference sequence). The chain recombines TRBV5-4 with TRBJ2-3; D unresolved. Source material: peripheral blood. The clonotype comes from a woman aged 25 to 39 with COVID-19, enrolled during active disease. The chain's CDR3 is CASSLERSVDTQYF. The CDR3 coding sequence is TGTGCCAGCAGCTTGGAACGGAGTGTAGATACGCAGTATTTT.